This is a list of T cell receptor beta chains from one sample in a study of glioma-infiltrating T cells after dendritic cell vaccination. The assay was immunoSEQ multiplex PCR, and TCRdb's table has in-frame clones only and misses some. The repertoire consists of about 50,000 clones, with approximately 87% occurring once and the leading ten covering approximately 8.9%. The sequenced sample was blood, obtained after dendritic cell vaccination. All receptors come from a human donor with glioblastoma. CDR3s include the opening cysteine and the closing phenylalanine or tryptophan. The order of the fields is clone size, D gene, J gene, V gene, CDR3 protein, CDR3 DNA. The D gene is left open where the match is weak. Size is omitted from some rows. Given values are once, few, many or a class for expanded clones.

abundance: .
d_gene: TRBD2
j_gene: TRBJ2-3
v_gene: TRBV9
CDR3aa: CASSVLGGGAIDTQYF
CDR3nt: TGTGCCAGCAGCGTATTGGGCGGGGGTGCGATCGATACGCAGTATTTT

abundance: once
d_gene: .
j_gene: TRBJ1-1
v_gene: TRBV9
CDR3aa: CASSRTRNTEAFF
CDR3nt: TGTGCCAGCAGCCGAACAAGGAACACTGAAGCTTTCTTT

abundance: .
d_gene: .
j_gene: TRBJ2-6
v_gene: TRBV5-1
CDR3aa: CASSLTGYSGANVLTF
CDR3nt: TGCGCCAGCAGCTTGACAGGGTATTCTGGGGCCAACGTCCTGACTTTC

abundance: .
d_gene: .
j_gene: TRBJ1-3
v_gene: TRBV7-8
CDR3aa: CASSSTAFSGNTIYF
CDR3nt: TGTGCCAGCAGTTCGACAGCCTTCTCTGGAAACACCATATATTTT

abundance: .
d_gene: TRBD1
j_gene: TRBJ1-1
v_gene: TRBV2
CDR3aa: CAILDRVNTEAFF
CDR3nt: TGTGCCATCTTAGACAGGGTGAACACTGAAGCTTTCTTT

abundance: .
d_gene: .
j_gene: TRBJ1-1
v_gene: TRBV15
CDR3aa: CATSRTGGGTEAFF
CDR3nt: TGTGCCACCAGCCGTACGGGGGGTGGCACTGAAGCTTTCTTT

abundance: .
d_gene: .
j_gene: TRBJ2-5
v_gene: TRBV11-3
CDR3aa: CASSLDRGDEKYF
CDR3nt: TGTGCCAGCAGCTTAGATAGGGGCGACGAAAAGTACTTC

abundance: .
d_gene: TRBD1
j_gene: TRBJ2-5
v_gene: TRBV5-6
CDR3aa: CASSPDAGGGETQYF
CDR3nt: TGTGCCAGCAGCCCAGACGCAGGGGGCGGAGAGACCCAGTACTTC

abundance: .
d_gene: TRBD2
j_gene: TRBJ2-3
v_gene: TRBV19
CDR3aa: CASTLAGGADTQYF
CDR3nt: TGTGCCAGTACCCTAGCGGGGGGAGCAGATACGCAGTATTTT

abundance: .
d_gene: .
j_gene: TRBJ1-1
v_gene: TRBV6-5
CDR3aa: CASSPGTLNTEAFF
CDR3nt: TGTGCCAGCAGTCCCGGGACATTGAACACTGAAGCTTTCTTT

abundance: .
d_gene: .
j_gene: TRBJ2-5
v_gene: TRBV15
CDR3aa: CATNERGNAQETQYF
CDR3nt: TGTGCCACCAACGAAAGGGGCAACGCTCAAGAGACCCAGTACTTC

abundance: .
d_gene: .
j_gene: TRBJ2-1
v_gene: TRBV19
CDR3aa: CASSETGLEQFF
CDR3nt: TGTGCCAGTAGCGAGACAGGTCTCGAGCAGTTCTTC

abundance: few
d_gene: .
j_gene: TRBJ2-7
v_gene: TRBV7-2
CDR3aa: CASSLGVTGPYEQYF
CDR3nt: TGTGCCAGCAGCTTAGGGGTAACGGGTCCCTACGAGCAGTACTTC

abundance: .
d_gene: TRBD1
j_gene: TRBJ2-7
v_gene: TRBV5-6
CDR3aa: CASKRRTGGYEQYF
CDR3nt: TGTGCCAGCAAACGCAGGACAGGGGGCTACGAGCAGTACTTC

abundance: .
d_gene: .
j_gene: TRBJ1-3
v_gene: TRBV11-3
CDR3aa: CASSTVHPVEVFSGNTIYF
CDR3nt: TGTGCCAGCAGCACTGTTCATCCGGTAGAGGTCTTCTCTGGAAACACCATATATTTT